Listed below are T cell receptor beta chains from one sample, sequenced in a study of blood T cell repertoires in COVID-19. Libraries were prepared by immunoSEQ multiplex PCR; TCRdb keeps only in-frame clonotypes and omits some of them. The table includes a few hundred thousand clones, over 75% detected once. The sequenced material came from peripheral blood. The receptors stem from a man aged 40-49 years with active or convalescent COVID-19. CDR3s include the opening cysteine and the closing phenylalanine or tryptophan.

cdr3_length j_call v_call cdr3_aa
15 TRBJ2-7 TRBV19 CASSTGLAGGYEQYF
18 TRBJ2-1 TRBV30 CAWNGGTPVSVSYNEQFF
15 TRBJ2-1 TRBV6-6 CASSQGTVPYNEQFF
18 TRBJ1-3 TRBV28 CASSSPTRGLFDGNTIYF
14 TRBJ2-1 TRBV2 CASSEAHLAGGKFF
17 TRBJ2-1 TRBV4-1 CASSRQPSAGGSNEQFF
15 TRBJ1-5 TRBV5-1 CASSPGQGWDQPQHF
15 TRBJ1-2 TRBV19 CASSISQAHRYGYTF
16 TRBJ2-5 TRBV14 CASSQDRPGVGETQYF
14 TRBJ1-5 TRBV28 CASSLGRRSQPQHF
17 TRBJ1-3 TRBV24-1 CATSDTGQGSSGNTIYF
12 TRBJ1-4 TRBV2 CASNFVAGKLFF
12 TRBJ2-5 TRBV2 CASILQGETQYF
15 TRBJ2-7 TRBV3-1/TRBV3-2 CASSTRMSGSYEQYF
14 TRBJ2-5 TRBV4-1 CASSQSGGLETQYF
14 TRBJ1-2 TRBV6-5 CASSLGTGGYGYTF
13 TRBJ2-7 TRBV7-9 CASSLAGGNEQYF
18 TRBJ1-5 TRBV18 CASSPPGQGPYSNQPQHF
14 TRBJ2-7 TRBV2 CASTQGEVHYEQYF
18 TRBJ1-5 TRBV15 CATSRDEGGVRSNQPQHF
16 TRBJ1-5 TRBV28 CASSPGTKGGNQPQHF
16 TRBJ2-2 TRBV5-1 CASSLALAETTGELFF
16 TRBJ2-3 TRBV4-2 CASSLQSTGGTDTQYF
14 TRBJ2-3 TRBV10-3 CAIASGGAADTQYF
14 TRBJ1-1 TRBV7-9 CASRETGVGTEAFF
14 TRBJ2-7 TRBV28 CASSLYGRGNEQYF
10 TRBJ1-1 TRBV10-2 CASGFTEAFF
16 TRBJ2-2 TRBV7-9 CASTTTWAGRTGELFF
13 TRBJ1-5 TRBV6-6 CASSATGYQPQHF
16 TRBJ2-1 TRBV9 CASSLSGRAFYNEQFF
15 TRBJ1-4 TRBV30 CAWSVLRATNEKLFF
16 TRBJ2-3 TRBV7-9 CASSHGTSGRTDTQYF
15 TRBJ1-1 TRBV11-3 CASTQGAWLYTEAFF
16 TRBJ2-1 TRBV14 CASRRAGAENYNEQFF
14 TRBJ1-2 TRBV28 CASSSMPSGWGYTF
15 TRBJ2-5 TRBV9 CASSVGTLALETQYF
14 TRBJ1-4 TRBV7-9 CASSWTPSNEKLFF
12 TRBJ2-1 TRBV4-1 CASSQVSGEQFF
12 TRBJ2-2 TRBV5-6 CASSHDTGELFF
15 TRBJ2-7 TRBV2 CASSGRRDSSYEQYF
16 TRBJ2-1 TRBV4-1 CASSQVRAGGSDEQFF
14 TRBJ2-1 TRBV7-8 CASSLTNTGDEQFF